This is a list of T cell receptor beta chains from one sample in a study of spatial heterogeneity in lung cancer. TCRdb processed the 5' RACE reads anew with MiXCR; each CDR3 protein has one entry. The data hold roughly 20,000 distinct CDR3 sequences, with 3.5% to 5% observed a single time. Sequencing used PBMCs, obtained at surgery. The receptor source for this set is a male donor with early-stage non-small cell lung cancer. CDR3s include the opening cysteine and the closing phenylalanine or tryptophan. Each record gives: D gene, V gene, clone size, J gene, CDR3 protein, CDR3 DNA. A D gene is named only where the DNA matches it firmly. Clone size is given for some rows only: seen once, a few or many times, or a class if the clone is expanded.

D: .; V: TRBV7-6; size: many; J: TRBJ2-2; CDR3: CASSLTAYINTGELFF; DNA: TGTGCCAGCAGCTTAACGGCCTACATTAACACCGGGGAGCTGTTTTTT
D: .; V: TRBV20-1; size: .; J: TRBJ2-5; CDR3: CSAREQGRGETQYF; DNA: TGCAGTGCTAGAGAGCAGGGCCGGGGGGAGACCCAGTACTTC
D: TRBD1; V: TRBV6-5; size: many; J: TRBJ1-1; CDR3: CASSWGTGEAFF; DNA: TGTGCCAGCAGTTGGGGGACAGGGGAAGCTTTCTTT
D: TRBD1; V: TRBV27; size: medium-sized; J: TRBJ2-7; CDR3: CASRSDRVGEQYF; DNA: TGTGCCAGCAGGTCGGACAGGGTGGGCGAGCAGTACTTC
D: TRBD1; V: TRBV4-1; size: many; J: TRBJ2-7; CDR3: CASSQPGQGKFEQYF; DNA: TGCGCCAGCAGCCAGCCGGGACAGGGGAAATTCGAGCAGTACTTC
D: .; V: TRBV27; size: few; J: TRBJ2-7; CDR3: CVSSLSGQGYYEQYF; DNA: TGTGTCAGCAGTTTATCGGGGCAGGGATACTACGAGCAGTACTTC
D: .; V: TRBV18; size: many; J: TRBJ2-7; CDR3: CASSPADSYEQYF; DNA: TGTGCCAGCTCACCGGCGGACTCCTACGAGCAGTACTTC
D: TRBD1; V: TRBV7-9; size: many; J: TRBJ1-2; CDR3: CASSNRGVRDGYTF; DNA: TGTGCCAGCAGCAACAGGGGGGTAAGGGACGGCTACACCTTC
D: .; V: TRBV12-3/TRBV12-4; size: many; J: TRBJ2-3; CDR3: CASSPGGSGYTDTQYF; DNA: TGTGCCAGCAGTCCCGGGGGTAGCGGCTACACAGATACGCAGTATTTT
D: .; V: TRBV20-1; size: .; J: TRBJ1-1; CDR3: CSAQGTEAFF; DNA: TGCAGTGCGCAAGGCACTGAAGCTTTCTTT
D: TRBD1; V: TRBV4-2; size: many; J: TRBJ1-2; CDR3: CASSRDAGTGDGYTF; DNA: TGTGCCAGCAGCCGAGACGCCGGGACAGGGGACGGCTACACCTTC
D: .; V: TRBV28; size: many; J: TRBJ2-2; CDR3: CASSPVGGFAGELFF; DNA: TGTGCCAGCAGTCCCGTCGGGGGATTCGCCGGGGAGCTGTTTTTT
D: .; V: TRBV5-1; size: many; J: TRBJ1-5; CDR3: CASSFTGINQPQHF; DNA: TGCGCCAGCAGCTTCACAGGGATAAATCAGCCCCAGCATTTT
D: TRBD1; V: TRBV3-1; size: many; J: TRBJ1-4; CDR3: CASSRDSFATNEKLFF; DNA: TGTGCCAGCAGCCGGGACAGTTTTGCAACTAATGAAAAACTGTTTTTT
D: TRBD2; V: TRBV5-1; size: .; J: TRBJ2-2; CDR3: CASAGLAVTGELFF; DNA: TGCGCCAGCGCGGGGCTAGCGGTAACCGGGGAGCTGTTTTTT
D: .; V: TRBV7-2; size: .; J: TRBJ2-2; CDR3: CASSLGSGNTRELFF; DNA: TGTGCCAGCAGCTTGGGGTCAGGGAACACCCGGGAGCTGTTTTTT
D: TRBD2; V: TRBV12-3/TRBV12-4; size: many; J: TRBJ2-1; CDR3: CASTLVGGSGSRDEQFF; DNA: TGTGCCAGCACCCTCGTCGGGGGTAGCGGGAGTAGGGATGAGCAGTTCTTC
D: TRBD1; V: TRBV10-3; size: many; J: TRBJ2-7; CDR3: CATETGVEQYF; DNA: TGTGCCACCGAAACAGGGGTTGAGCAGTACTTC
D: .; V: TRBV7-9; size: many; J: TRBJ1-1; CDR3: CASSLNTEAFF; DNA: TGTGCCAGCAGCCTCAACACTGAAGCTTTCTTT
D: .; V: TRBV5-1; size: few; J: TRBJ2-3; CDR3: CASSLAFSNTDTQYF; DNA: TGCGCCAGCAGCTTGGCCTTTTCAAACACAGATACGCAGTATTTT
D: .; V: TRBV27; size: .; J: TRBJ1-3; CDR3: CASSLQFSSGNTIYF; DNA: TGTGCCAGCAGTTTGCAGTTTAGCTCTGGAAACACCATATATTTT
D: TRBD2; V: TRBV7-9; size: many; J: TRBJ2-7; CDR3: CASSWTSGSSYEQYF; DNA: TGTGCCAGCAGCTGGACTAGCGGGAGCTCCTACGAGCAGTACTTC
D: .; V: TRBV20-1; size: medium-sized; J: TRBJ2-2; CDR3: CSAAPVENGPTGELFF; DNA: TGCAGTGCTGCTCCGGTAGAAAATGGACCCACCGGGGAGCTGTTTTTT
D: .; V: TRBV9; size: few; J: TRBJ2-5; CDR3: CASSVAQGSGETQYF; DNA: TGTGCCAGCAGCGTAGCCCAGGGGAGTGGAGAGACCCAGTACTTC
D: .; V: TRBV1; size: many; J: TRBJ1-3; CDR3: CTSSQRSSGNTIYF; DNA: TGCACCAGCAGCCAACGGAGCTCTGGAAACACCATATATTTT
D: .; V: TRBV27; size: many; J: TRBJ2-7; CDR3: CASSLAASYEQYF; DNA: TGTGCCAGCAGTTTAGCAGCCTCCTACGAGCAGTACTTC
D: .; V: TRBV10-2; size: medium-sized; J: TRBJ1-1; CDR3: CASSLDGMNTEAFF; DNA: TGCGCCAGCAGCTTGGACGGTATGAACACTGAAGCTTTCTTT
D: TRBD1; V: TRBV6-1; size: .; J: TRBJ2-1; CDR3: CASTLIAGTGSNEQFF; DNA: TGTGCCAGCACCCTTATTGCCGGGACAGGGAGCAATGAGCAGTTCTTC